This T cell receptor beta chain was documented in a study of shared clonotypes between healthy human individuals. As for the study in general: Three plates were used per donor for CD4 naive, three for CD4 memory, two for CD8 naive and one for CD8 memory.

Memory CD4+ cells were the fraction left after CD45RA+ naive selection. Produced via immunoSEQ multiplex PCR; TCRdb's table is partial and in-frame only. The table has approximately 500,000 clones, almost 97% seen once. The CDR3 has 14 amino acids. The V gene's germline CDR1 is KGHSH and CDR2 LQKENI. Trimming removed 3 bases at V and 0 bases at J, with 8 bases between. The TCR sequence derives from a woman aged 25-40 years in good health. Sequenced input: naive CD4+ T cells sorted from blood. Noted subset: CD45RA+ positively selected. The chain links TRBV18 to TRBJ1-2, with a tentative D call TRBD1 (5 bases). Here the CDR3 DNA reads TGTGCCAGCTCACCGACAGAAGCTAACTATGGCTACACCTTC. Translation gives CASSPTEANYGYTF.